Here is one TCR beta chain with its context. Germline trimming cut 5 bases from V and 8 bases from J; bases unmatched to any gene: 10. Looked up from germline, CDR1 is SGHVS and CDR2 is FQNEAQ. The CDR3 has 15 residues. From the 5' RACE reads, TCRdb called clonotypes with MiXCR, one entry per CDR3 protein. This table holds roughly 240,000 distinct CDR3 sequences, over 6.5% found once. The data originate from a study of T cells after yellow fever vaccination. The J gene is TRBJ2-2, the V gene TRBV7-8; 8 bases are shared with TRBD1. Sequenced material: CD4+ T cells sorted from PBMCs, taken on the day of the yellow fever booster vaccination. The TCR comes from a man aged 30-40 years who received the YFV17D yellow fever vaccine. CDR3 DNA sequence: TGTGCCAGCAGCCTTACAGGGGGACTTGGAGGGGAGCTGTTTTTT. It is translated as CASSLTGGLGGELFF.